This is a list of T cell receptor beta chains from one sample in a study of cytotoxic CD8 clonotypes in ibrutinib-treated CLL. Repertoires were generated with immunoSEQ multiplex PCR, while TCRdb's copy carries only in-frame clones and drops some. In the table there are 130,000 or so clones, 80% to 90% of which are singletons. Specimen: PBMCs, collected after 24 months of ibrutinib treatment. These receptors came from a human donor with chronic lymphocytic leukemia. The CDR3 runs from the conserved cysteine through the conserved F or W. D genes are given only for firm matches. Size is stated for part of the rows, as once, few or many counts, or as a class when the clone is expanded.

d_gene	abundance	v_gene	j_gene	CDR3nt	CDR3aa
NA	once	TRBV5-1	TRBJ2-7	TGCGCCAGCAGCTTGGGTGGCAGTCCCTACGAGCAGTACTTC	CASSLGGSPYEQYF
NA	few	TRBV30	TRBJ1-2	TGTGCCTGGAAATGGTCCGTTTCTAACAACTATGGCTACACCTTC	CAWKWSVSNNYGYTF
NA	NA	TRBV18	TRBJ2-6	TGTGCCAGCTCACCACGACGGCTCAGCTCTGGGGCCAACGTCCTGACTTTC	CASSPRRLSSGANVLTF
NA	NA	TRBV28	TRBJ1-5	TGTGCCAGTCTACCGGAACCAAGCAATCAGCCCCAGCATTTT	CASLPEPSNQPQHF
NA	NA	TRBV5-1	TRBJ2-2	TGCGCCAGCAGCTGGGGGCAGGGGAGGTCCGGGGAGCTGTTTTTT	CASSWGQGRSGELFF
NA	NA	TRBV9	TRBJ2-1	TGTGCCAGCAGCGTAGTAAGTGAGACGTCGGTCTACAATGAGCAGTTCTTC	CASSVVSETSVYNEQFF
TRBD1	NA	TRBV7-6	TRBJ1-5	TGTGCCAGCAGCTTAGAACACGGGACAGGTAAGGATAGCAATCAGCCCCAGCATTTT	CASSLEHGTGKDSNQPQHF
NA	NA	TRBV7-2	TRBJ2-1	TGTGCCAGCAGCTCCCTGACGGGGAATGAGCAGTTCTTC	CASSSLTGNEQFF
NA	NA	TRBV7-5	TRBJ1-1	TGTGCCAGAAGCTTAGAAGGGGGGCGACCGAACACTGAAGCTTTCTTT	CARSLEGGRPNTEAFF
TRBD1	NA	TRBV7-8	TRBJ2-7	TGTGCCAGCAGCTTGAGGGACAGCGCCTACGAGCAGTACTTC	CASSLRDSAYEQYF
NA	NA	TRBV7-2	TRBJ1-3	TGTGCCAGCAGCCTCCGACAGGCCTCCACGGGAAACACCATATATTTT	CASSLRQASTGNTIYF
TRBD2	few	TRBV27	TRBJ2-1	TGTGCCAGCAGACGAGTGGGTAGCGGGGGCCCTAGGCAGTTCTTC	CASRRVGSGGPRQFF
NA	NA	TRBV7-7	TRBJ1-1	TGTGCCAGCAGCCTAGGGCAAGGAACTGAAGCTTTCTTT	CASSLGQGTEAFF
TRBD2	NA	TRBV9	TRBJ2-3	TGTGCCAGCAGCGTAGGCGGGGGAAGCACAGATACGCAGTATTTT	CASSVGGGSTDTQYF
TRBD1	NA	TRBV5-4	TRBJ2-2	TGTGCCAGCAGCTGGGACAGAGACACCGGGGAGCTGTTTTTT	CASSWDRDTGELFF
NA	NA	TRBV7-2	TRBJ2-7	TGTGCCAGCAGCTTAAGTTCCGAGCAGTACTTC	CASSLSSEQYF
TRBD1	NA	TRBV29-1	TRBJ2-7	TGCGGCGTTAATGCGCCAGGGCAGGGGGCTTCCTACGAGCAGTACTTC	CGVNAPGQGASYEQYF
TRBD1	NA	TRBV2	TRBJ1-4	TGTGCCAGCATTAAGGACAGGGGGGATGAAAAACTGTTTTTT	CASIKDRGDEKLFF
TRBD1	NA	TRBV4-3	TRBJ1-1	TGCGCCAGCAGTAGGGACAGGGCATTAGCTTTCTTT	CASSRDRALAFF
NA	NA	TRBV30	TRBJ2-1	TGTGCCTGGATGAGCAACAGGGTCTTGGGAAATGAGCAGTTCTTC	CAWMSNRVLGNEQFF
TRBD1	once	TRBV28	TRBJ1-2	TGTGCCAGCAGTTCCGCGGACAGGTGGTTGGTGGTAGGCTACACCTTC	CASSSADRWLVVGYTF
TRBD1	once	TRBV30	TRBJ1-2	TGTGCCTGGACCCAGACAGGGGGCGACGGCTACACCTTC	CAWTQTGGDGYTF
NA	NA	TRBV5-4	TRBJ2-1	TGTGCCAGCAGCTTGGGGGGAGCTACAATGAGCCAGTTCTTC	CASSLGGATMSQFF
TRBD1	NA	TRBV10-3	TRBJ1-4	TGTGCCATCAGTGAGGGACAGGGCGGTGAAAAACTGTTTTTT	CAISEGQGGEKLFF
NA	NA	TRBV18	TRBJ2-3	TGTGCCAGCTCACCCCAACTGGCAGATACGCAGTATTTT	CASSPQLADTQYF
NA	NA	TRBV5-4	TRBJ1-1	TGTGCCAGCAGCTTGGGGTTGGGGACAACTAACACTGAAGCTTTCTTT	CASSLGLGTTNTEAFF
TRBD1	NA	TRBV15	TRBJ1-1	TGTGCCACCAGCAGAGGTGGGACAGGGCCAGAAGCTTTCTTT	CATSRGGTGPEAFF
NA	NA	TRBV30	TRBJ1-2	TGTGCCTGGAGTGTCAATTTAGACTATGGCTACACCTTC	CAWSVNLDYGYTF
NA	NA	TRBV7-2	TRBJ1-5	TGTGCCAGCAGCTTAGTGTTGGGGCCTTATCAGCCCCAGCATTTT	CASSLVLGPYQPQHF
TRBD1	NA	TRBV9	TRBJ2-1	TGTGCCAGCAGCGCACAGGGGGCGTCCTACAATGAGCAGTTCTTC	CASSAQGASYNEQFF
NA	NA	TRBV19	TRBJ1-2	TGTGCCAGTAGTACAGGATCCGGGACGGCTAACTATGGCTACACCTTC	CASSTGSGTANYGYTF